The entry below describes one T cell receptor beta chain. Just one base apart from a much larger clone, this may be a read error. This record comes from a study of tumor and adjacent non-tumor tissue in lung cancer. Across the whole study: Stage I to III disease affected approximately 11 men and 5 women aged roughly 31 to 85.

The germline gives CDR1 MNHEY, CDR2 SVGEGT. V was pared by 6 bases and J by 3 bases, with 9 bases between. The CDR3 has 13 amino acids. TCRbeta libraries were built with three rounds of nested PCR, modified from ARM-PCR. TCRdb called the multiplex PCR reads again in MiXCR, with one record for every CDR3 protein. This table holds approximately 120,000 distinct CDR3 sequences, approximately 82% found once. This sample's RNA came from whole unsorted tissue. Newly diagnosed lung cancer patients had thoracic surgery in China, August–late 2014, without prior chemotherapy. Sequenced sample: lung tumor tissue. This TCR was recovered from an older woman with non-small cell lung cancer. V gene TRBV6-2 or TRBV6-3 combines with J gene TRBJ1-5; maybe TRBD1 (5 bases). The CDR3 loop is CASRRDLNQPQHF. The CDR3 DNA reads as TGTGCCAGCAGAAGGGACCTCAATCAGCCCCAGCATTTT.